This TCR beta chain was obtained from a study of blood T cell repertoires in COVID-19. As for the study in general: From the United States, Italy and Spain came samples of acute and convalescent COVID-19. PBMCs, B-cell-depleted T cells, or T cells were the source of the cDNA or gDNA that made up the material.

During active infection, Seattle patients enrolled and were then monitored through disease. In the study's own analysis: Nucleated cell counts were estimated from reference gene primer amplification. Here immunoSEQ multiplex PCR was the method, and the copy in TCRdb shows in-frame clones only, minus some. V and J calls and clone size are copied from that table; D and trimming were computed from the DNA. The sample lists a few hundred thousand clones, about 90% occurring once. Looked up from germline, CDR1 is MDHEN and CDR2 is SYDVKM. CDR3 length: 15 amino acids. With 5 bases removed from V and 5 bases from J, the gap between germline ends came to 18 bases.

Sequencing was carried out using peripheral blood. This sequence originates from a woman aged 25-40 years with COVID-19, enrolled during active disease. The chain links TRBV28 to TRBJ1-1; a weak D match, TRBD1 (5 bases). DNA for the CDR3: TGTGCCAGCAGTATTACAGGCCGCGGGGTTACTGAAGCTTTCTTT. It codes for CASSITGRGVTEAFF.